The 19 T cell receptor beta chains reported below all come from one sample, sequenced in a study of tumor T cells in aggressive B-cell lymphoma. Clones were read by immunoSEQ multiplex PCR, and TCRdb kept only the in-frame ones, dropping some. The sample lists roughly 10,000 clones; about 93% were seen once. Sequencing used tumor tissue. The receptors stem from an adult with diffuse large B cell lymphoma.

The genes are TRBV5-4 and TRBJ2-7, with D possibly matching TRBD2 (5 bases). Germline CDR1 SGHNT, CDR2 YYREEE (reference sequence). The V gene lost 4 bases and the J gene lost 0 bases, with 8 bases spanning the gap. The CDR3 spans 13 residues. This CDR3 reads CASSGGFSYEQYF. DNA of the CDR3: TGTGCCAGCAGCGGCGGGTTCTCCTACGAGCAGTACTTC.

In nucleotides, the CDR3 is TGTGCCAGCAGCACCGACAGCCTCGAGCAGTACTTC. Amino acids: CASSTDSLEQYF. The rearrangement joins TRBV7-9 to TRBJ2-7; a possible D gene is TRBD1 (5 bases). Deletions cut 5 bases from V and 6 bases from J, with 11 bases between. Germline V gene sequence: CDR1 SEHNR, CDR2 FQNEAQ (reference sequence). The length of the CDR3 is 12 residues.

The V gene is TRBV19, the J gene TRBJ1-2, with D tentatively TRBD1 (6 bases). The CDR3 has 14 residues. Germline V lookup: CDR1 LNHDA, CDR2 SQIVND (reference sequence). Trimming stripped 3 bases from V and 3 bases from J, with 11 bases between. The CDR3 loop reads CASSILNRDYGYTF. CDR3 in DNA: TGTGCCAGTAGTATTTTGAACAGGGACTATGGCTACACCTTC. The full variable domain, with the rest looked up from reference TRBV19 and TRBJ1-2, is DGGITQSPKYLFRKEGQNVTLSCEQNLNHDAMYWYRQDPGQGLRLIYYSQIVNDFQKGDIAEGYSVSREKKESFPLTVTSAQKNPTAFYLCASSILNRDYGYTFGSGTRLTVV.

V gene TRBV30 combines with J gene TRBJ2-6, with TRBD2 as a possible D gene (6 bases). The V gene's germline CDR1 is GTSNPN and CDR2 SVGIG (reference sequence). The V end was cut by 8 bases, the J end by 3 bases, with 14 bases between. This CDR3 contains 14 residues. The CDR3 protein is CARTVGGGANVLTF. The CDR3 DNA follows: TGTGCCCGAACGGTGGGAGGTGGGGCCAACGTCCTGACTTTC.

This chain uses TRBV7-9 with TRBJ2-6; possibly TRBD1 for D (5 bases). Germline V gene data show CDR1 as SEHNR and CDR2 as FQNEAQ (reference sequence). Trimming stripped 3 bases from V and 0 bases from J, with 12 bases between. This CDR3 region has 17 residues. In DNA, the CDR3 is TGTGCCAGCAGCTTTGGGGCCAAGGGCTCTGGGGCCAACGTCCTGACTTTC. Protein: CASSFGAKGSGANVLTF.

The chain has TRBV30 and TRBJ1-4; D gene ambiguous. Per germline, CDR1 GTSNPN and CDR2 SVGIG (reference sequence). This CDR3 has 14 amino acids. Trimming removed 1 base from V and 4 bases from J, with 10 bases in between. CDR3 in amino acids: CAWSDGRFNEKLFF. The CDR3 DNA reads TGTGCCTGGAGTGATGGCAGGTTTAATGAAAAACTGTTTTTT.

The chain combines TRBV6-5 with TRBJ2-5, with TRBD2 identical over 10 bases. The CDR3 loop spans 14 amino acids. After removal of 8 bases from V and 4 bases from J, the junction contained 7 bases not matched to a gene. The V gene's germline CDR1 is MNHEY and CDR2 SVGAGI. CDR3 residues: CASVSSGGGETQYF. In DNA, the CDR3 is TGTGCCAGCGTTTCTAGCGGGGGCGGAGAGACCCAGTACTTC.

This clone showed up just a few times. The chain uses TRBV2 and TRBJ1-2; 7 bases are a match to TRBD1. Trimming cost V 6 bases and J 6 bases; bases outside gene matches: 7. The CDR3 has 13 residues. Per germline, CDR1 SNHLY and CDR2 FYNNEI. This CDR3 is CASSATGYDGYTF. The CDR3 DNA follows: TGTGCCAGCAGCGCGACAGGGTATGATGGCTACACCTTC.

On this clone: One junction end disagrees with the germline gene, perhaps due to a read error. The gene calls are TRBV5-5 and TRBJ2-7; TRBD1 might be the D (5 bases). The CDR3 has 19 residues. Germline CDR1 is SGHKS and CDR2 is YYEKEE (reference sequence). The CDR3 here is CASSSGPNTDGQDTYEQYF. CDR3 DNA sequence: TGTGCCAGCAGCTCTGGCCCTAACACTGACGGACAAGACACCTATGAGCAGTACTTC.

This chain links TRBV7-9 with TRBJ2-7; 7 nucleotides agree with TRBD1. The CDR3 has 12 residues. From germline, CDR1 is SEHNR and CDR2 FQNEAQ (reference sequence). Losses at the gene ends were 5 bases for V and 6 bases for J; bases not matched to a gene: 4. In DNA form, the CDR3 reads TGTGCCAGCAGCCAACAGGGGCCCGAGCAGTACTTC. Residues: CASSQQGPEQYF.

This clone was seen a single time. The gene calls are TRBV5-6 and TRBJ2-7; perhaps TRBD1 as D (5 bases). Between the trimmed V and J ends, which lost 3 bases and 2 bases, there was a span of 18 bases. CDR1 and CDR2 (germline): SGHDT, YYEEEE. The length of the CDR3 is 16 residues. The CDR3 coding sequence is TGTGCCAGCAGCTCCGGTTGGTGGCAGGGAACCTACGAGCAGTACTTC. Its protein is CASSSGWWQGTYEQYF. The complete variable domain, with remaining parts taken from reference TRBV5-6 and TRBJ2-7, reads DAGVTQSPTHLIKTRGQQVTLRCSPKSGHDTVSWYQQALGQGPQFIFQYYEEEERQRGNFPDRFSGHQFPNYSSELNVNALLLGDSALYLCASSSGWWQGTYEQYFGPGTRLTVT.

V gene TRBV7-2 combines with J gene TRBJ1-2, with D unclear. The ends were cut back, 4 bases at V and 7 bases at J, with 22 bases in the middle. This CDR3 is built from 16 residues. CDR1 is SGHTA, CDR2 FQGNSA, per germline. The CDR3 sequence is CASSSLEEAGKGGYTF. DNA of the CDR3: TGTGCCAGCAGCTCACTAGAGGAGGCGGGTAAGGGTGGCTACACCTTC.

The rearrangement links TRBV5-1 to TRBJ1-6; D unresolved. V was shortened by 2 bases and J by 0 bases, with 9 bases between the two germline ends. From germline, CDR1 is SGHRS and CDR2 YFSETQ. CDR3 length: 16 amino acids. The CDR3 spells CASSFSGSSYNSPLHF. Here the CDR3 DNA reads TGCGCCAGCAGCTTTTCCGGGAGCTCCTATAATTCACCCCTCCACTTT.

The chain uses TRBV6-5 and TRBJ1-5; 8 positions match TRBD1. Germline trimming cut 6 bases from V and 3 bases from J; bases unmatched to any gene: 7. CDR1 and CDR2 from the germline V gene are MNHEY and SVGAGI. The CDR3 is 15 residues long. DNA for the CDR3: TGTGCCAGCAGAGTGGACAGGGCTGACAATCAGCCCCAGCATTTT. It codes for CASRVDRADNQPQHF.

This sequence joins TRBV18 and TRBJ2-5; D perhaps matches TRBD2 (5 bases). Trimming left V 6 bases short and J 0 bases short, with 11 bases between. The V gene's germline CDR1 is KGHSH and CDR2 LQKENI. The CDR3 is 14 residues long. CDR3 sequence: CASSRGSNQETQYF. The CDR3 DNA is TGTGCCAGCTCCCGCGGGTCGAACCAAGAGACCCAGTACTTC.

V is TRBV23-1 and J is TRBJ1-5; D is possibly TRBD1 (5 bases). TRBV23-1 is given ORF status, its function remaining uncertain. V was trimmed by 1 base and J by 3 bases, leaving 28 bases between them. The CDR3 extends over 21 amino acids. The CDR3 loop is CASSQLGRGGKNYLFNQPQHF. The CDR3 region has the DNA TGCGCCAGCAGTCAATTGGGCCGCGGGGGGAAGAACTACCTTTTCAATCAGCCCCAGCATTTT.

J is TRBJ1-1 and V is TRBV29-1; D possibly corresponds to TRBD1 (6 bases). Germline values: CDR1 SQVTM, CDR2 ANQGSEA. There are 13 residues in the CDR3. V lost 5 bases and J 4 bases, leaving 14 bases between the germline ends. The CDR3 spells CSVRRQETTEAFF. The CDR3 nucleotides are TGCAGCGTTCGACGACAGGAGACCACTGAAGCTTTCTTT.

This chain connects TRBV2 to TRBJ2-5; D is perhaps TRBD1 (6 bases). Germline V gene lookup returns CDR1 SNHLY and CDR2 FYNNEI. CDR3 size: 14 residues. Trimming took 5 bases from V and 5 from J, leaving 15 bases between them. CDR3 sequence (DNA): TGTGCCAGCAGTATTGGGTCAGGGGTCGAGACCCAGTACTTC. Translated: CASSIGSGVETQYF.

The genes are TRBV25-1 and TRBJ2-1; D may be TRBD1 (6 bases). V dropped 4 bases and J dropped 6 bases, with 19 bases sitting between them. Germline CDR1 is MGHDK and CDR2 is SYGVNS. The CDR3 extends over 16 amino acids. The DNA of the CDR3 is TGTGCCAGCAGTGCTTATACAGGGTCTTTTCCCAATGAGCAGTTCTTC. Translating gives CASSAYTGSFPNEQFF.